The 12 T cell receptor beta chains reported below all come from one sample, sequenced in a study of CD8 T cells in Susac syndrome. 0.5 to 1 ug RNA was reverse transcribed with random hexamers. MiXCR, run by TCRdb on the immunoSEQ multiplex PCR reads, gives a single entry per CDR3 protein. The table has some 150,000 distinct CDR3 sequences, about 94% seen once. The specimen was CD8+ T cells from PBMCs. These receptors came from a human donor with multiple sclerosis.

The chain couples TRBV4-1 to TRBJ2-7; D uncertain. Germline values: CDR1 MGHRA, CDR2 YSYEKL. V gave up 0 bases and J gave up 6 bases, with 6 bases separating them. The CDR3 sequence is 12 residues long. The CDR3 region has the DNA TGCGCCAGCAGCCAAGATGTGGCCGAGCAGTACTTC. This codes for CASSQDVAEQYF.

This chain joins TRBV7-8 and TRBJ2-3; D remains ambiguous. This CDR3 comprises 18 residues. V lost 2 bases to trimming and J lost 0 bases, with 18 bases between them. Germline V gives CDR1 SGHVS, CDR2 FQNEAQ. As DNA, the CDR3 is TGTGCCAGCAGCTTATGGATGTACGGCGGATCTAGCACAGATACGCAGTATTTT. Translation gives CASSLWMYGGSSTDTQYF.

The J gene is TRBJ1-2, the V gene TRBV29-1, with D unclear. CDR1 SQVTM and CDR2 ANQGSEA come from the germline V gene. This CDR3 comprises 16 residues. Trimming took 7 bases from V and 5 from J, leaving 26 bases between them. The DNA of the CDR3 is TGCAGCGCCTACGCCCGCCGGCAGGAAGCAGATTATGGCTACACCTTC. Translated: CSAYARRQEADYGYTF.

The chain uses TRBV27 and TRBJ2-2; D call uncertain. Germline CDR1 MNHEY, CDR2 SMNVEV (reference sequence). The CDR3 totals 13 residues. Trimming pared 3 bases from V and 5 bases from J, leaving 7 bases between. For the CDR3, the DNA is TGTGCCAGCAGTTTCCGGACGACCGGGGAGCTGTTTTTT. It codes for CASSFRTTGELFF.

V usage is TRBV7-9 and J usage is TRBJ2-5, with 9 nucleotides matching TRBD1. Unmatched junction bases numbered 9, after V lost 2 bases and J lost 5 bases. Germline V gene data show CDR1 as SEHNR and CDR2 as FQNEAQ (reference sequence). The CDR3 spans 16 residues. The CDR3 here is CASSLIDRGKEETQYF. As DNA, the CDR3 is TGTGCCAGCAGCTTAATCGACAGGGGGAAGGAGGAGACCCAGTACTTC.

The chain joins TRBV27 to TRBJ2-2, with D perhaps being TRBD1 or TRBD2 (5 bases each). Germline CDR1 is MNHEY and CDR2 is SMNVEV (reference sequence). V dropped 6 bases and J dropped 6 bases, with 20 bases sitting between them. The CDR3 loop spans 16 amino acids. The CDR3 coding sequence is TGTGCCAGCAGCCCAGGGCCGGGGCGGCCCCCCGGGGAGCTGTTTTTT. This translates into CASSPGPGRPPGELFF.

The genes are TRBV7-3 and TRBJ2-7; 10 positions agree with TRBD2. The CDR3 has 14 residues. V shed 6 bases, J shed 2 bases, and the junction held 4 bases outside the gene matches. Germline V lookup: CDR1 SGHTA, CDR2 FQGTGA. In nucleotides, the CDR3 is TGTGCCAGCAGTAAGCGGGGGGGCCCCTACGAGCAGTACTTC. It specifies CASSKRGGPYEQYF.

This sequence joins TRBV9 and TRBJ1-6, with D possibly being TRBD1 (5 bases). This CDR3 has 15 amino acids. Trimming cost V 0 bases and J 7 bases, with 11 bases left between them. Germline V gene sequence: CDR1 SGDLS, CDR2 YYNGEE. The CDR3: CASSVGGAANSPLHF. CDR3 coding DNA: TGTGCCAGCAGCGTAGGTGGGGCGGCAAATTCACCCCTCCACTTT.

The chain combines TRBV7-6 with TRBJ1-2, with a possible D match to TRBD1 (5 bases). CDR1 is SGHVS and CDR2 is FNYEAQ in the germline V gene. The V gene lost 2 bases and the J gene lost 0 bases, with 19 bases spanning the gap. The CDR3 has 18 amino acids. The CDR3 bases are TGTGCCAGCAGCTTATCTCCGGGGCCAAGACGGGCTAACTATGGCTACACCTTC. It specifies CASSLSPGPRRANYGYTF.

This clonotype occurred a few times. The gene calls are TRBV7-9 and TRBJ1-1; no reliable D call. The CDR3 consists of 11 residues. Trimming took 4 bases from V and 8 from J, leaving 8 bases between them. CDR1 and CDR2 from the germline V gene are SEHNR and FQNEAQ (reference sequence). CDR3 bases: TGTGCCAGCAGCTCCGTAGCCGAAGCTTTCTTT. It yields the protein CASSSVAEAFF.

V gene TRBV6-2 or TRBV6-3 combines with J gene TRBJ2-6, with no clear D. Germline values: CDR1 MNHEY, CDR2 SVGEGT. The CDR3 extends over 14 amino acids. The germline V and J ends were trimmed by 5 bases and 0 bases, with 5 bases remaining between them. The CDR3 DNA follows: TGTGCCAGCAGTCAGAGCTCTGGGGCCAACGTCCTGACTTTC. Amino acids: CASSQSSGANVLTF.

The chain combines TRBV7-9 with TRBJ2-1; 8 bases map to TRBD1. The CDR3 sequence is 14 residues long. The germline CDR1 and CDR2 sequences are SEHNR and FQNEAQ (reference sequence). V lost 4 bases to trimming and J lost 8 bases; unmatched junction nucleotides: 7. The CDR3 loop is CASSSPDRVHEQFF. The CDR3 region has the DNA TGTGCCAGCAGCTCGCCGGACAGGGTCCATGAGCAGTTCTTC.